This TCR beta chain was sequenced for a study of PD-L1 blockade in urothelial cancer. Study context: Once treatment had started, blood was analyzed at 3 weeks (second dose) and again at 6 weeks. Notes on the study in general: Enhanced expansion of tumor-associated blood clones at 3 weeks characterized durable-benefit patients.

The time point here: peripheral blood 6 weeks after treatment start. Repertoires were generated with immunoSEQ multiplex PCR, while TCRdb's copy carries only in-frame clones and drops some. The repertoire holds about 120,000 clones, with more than 70% as singletons. Comments on this clone: The antigen is not known.

V was pared by 0 bases and J by 9 bases, with 1 base of the junction left unmatched. The germline CDR1 and CDR2 sequences are MNHNY and SVGAGI (reference sequence). The CDR3 contains 13 residues. The TCR comes from a man aged 45-60 years with urothelial cancer. Sequenced here: PBMCs, sampled around atezolizumab (anti-PD-L1) treatment. The V call is TRBV6-6, the J call TRBJ1-1; 10 nucleotides line up with TRBD1. CDR3 sequence (DNA): TGTGCCAGCAGTTACTCGGGACAGGGGCAAGCTTTCTTT. Its translation: CASSYSGQGQAFF.